This T cell receptor (beta chain) was identified during a study of blood T cell repertoires in COVID-19. How the authors handled the data: Estimated nucleated cell counts came from reference gene primer amplification. Sequencing used immunoSEQ multiplex PCR; TCRdb keeps in-frame clones, though not all of them. The V and J calls and clone size are taken from that table; D and trimming were inferred from the DNA. This table holds 150,000 to 200,000 clones, around 82% found once. Trimming removed 2 bases at V and 4 bases at J, with 14 bases between. This CDR3 comprises 15 residues. Germline V lookup: CDR1 SNHLY, CDR2 FYNNEI.

J is TRBJ1-2 and V is TRBV2, with D possibly TRBD1 on 6 matching bases. The sequencing input was PBMCs or T cells enriched from blood (not recorded which). This receptor was obtained from a man aged 55-75 years who had recovered from COVID-19. The CDR3 reads CASSEPGTSPYGYTF. DNA of the CDR3: TGTGCCAGCAGTGAACCCGGGACAAGCCCCTATGGCTACACCTTC.